The 9 T cell receptor beta chains reported below all come from one sample, sequenced in a study of a mutant IDH1 vaccine in newly diagnosed glioma. Stated time point: week 47, end of study. One vaccine dose held 300 ug of mutant IDH1 20-mer peptide and came with topical imiquimod. The assay was immunoSEQ multiplex PCR, and TCRdb's table has in-frame clones only and misses some. The sample shows roughly 86,000 clones, just under 90% of them seen only once. Their antigens remain unidentified. Sequencing used PBMCs, obtained from a glioma patient whose treatment included an IDH1 peptide vaccine. These receptors came from a woman aged 45-59 years with glioma.

V usage is TRBV18 and J usage is TRBJ2-7; the D call may be TRBD1 or TRBD2 (5 bases each). Germline V gene lookup returns CDR1 KGHSH and CDR2 LQKENI. The CDR3 runs to 14 residues. Trimming took 5 bases from V and 0 from J, leaving 11 bases between them. CDR3 region: CASSSRDDSYEQYF. The CDR3 coding sequence is TGTGCCAGCTCAAGCCGGGACGACTCCTACGAGCAGTACTTC.

This sequence joins TRBV5-5 and TRBJ2-7; tentative D call: TRBD2 (6 bases). The V end was cut by 0 bases, the J end by 2 bases, with 9 bases between. Germline CDR1 is SGHKS and CDR2 is YYEKEE (reference sequence). CDR3 length equals 14 residues. The CDR3: CASSLVSGTYEQYF. CDR3 sequence (DNA): TGTGCCAGCAGCTTGGTTAGCGGCACCTACGAGCAGTACTTC.

This chain links TRBV28 with TRBJ2-7; 11 bases are shared with TRBD2. Germline V gene lookup returns CDR1 MDHEN and CDR2 SYDVKM. V shed 6 bases and J 0 bases; nucleotides not matched to a gene: 7. The CDR3 is 16 residues long. The CDR3 loop reads CASSQGGLADSYEQYF. DNA of the CDR3: TGTGCCAGCAGCCAGGGGGGACTAGCGGACTCCTACGAGCAGTACTTC. Drawing the rest from reference TRBV28 and TRBJ2-7, the complete variable domain is DVKVTQSSRYLVKRTGEKVFLECVQDMDHENMFWYRQDPGLGLRLIYFSYDVKMKEKGDIPEGYSVSREKKERFSLILESASTNQTSMYLCASSQGGLADSYEQYFGPGTRLTVT.

The chain uses TRBV7-3 and TRBJ2-3, with D uncertain. The germline gives CDR1 SGHTA, CDR2 FQGTGA. CDR3 size: 14 residues. V lost 1 base, J lost 3 bases, and 8 bases lay in between. CDR3 sequence reads: CASSLRATTDTQYF. The CDR3 bases are TGTGCCAGCAGCTTAAGGGCTACAACAGATACGCAGTATTTT. Full variable domain (outside the CDR3, taken from reference TRBV7-3 and TRBJ2-3): GAGVSQTPSNKVTEKGKYVELRCDPISGHTALYWYRQSLGQGPEFLIYFQGTGAADDSGLPNDRFFAVRPEGSVSTLKIQRTERGDSAVYLCASSLRATTDTQYFGPGTRLTVL.

The chain combines TRBV19 with TRBJ2-1; unclear D gene. Germline V CDR1 and CDR2: LNHDA, SQIVND (reference sequence). The germline V and J ends were trimmed by 1 base and 6 bases, with 13 bases remaining between them. The CDR3 consists of 15 residues. DNA for the CDR3: TGTGCCAGTAGTATAGCGCCCCCAGTTTCCAATGAGCAGTTCTTC. The encoded protein is CASSIAPPVSNEQFF.

The chain uses TRBV4-2 and TRBJ2-7; 7 nucleotides agree with TRBD2. The V gene end was trimmed by 5 bases and the J gene end by 4 bases; junction bases not matched to a gene: 2. The germline V gene encodes CDR1 LGHNA and CDR2 YNFKEQ. This CDR3 region has 12 residues. CDR3 nucleotides: TGTGCCAGCAGCTTAGCGGGTTACGAGCAGTACTTC. Amino acid sequence: CASSLAGYEQYF.

This rearrangement joins TRBV6-5 to TRBJ2-3, with D perhaps TRBD1 (5 bases). In germline, CDR1 is MNHEY, CDR2 SVGAGI. This CDR3 comprises 15 residues. V lost 5 bases and J lost 2, with 14 bases in between. The CDR3 is CASSPRMDTTDTQYF. CDR3 sequence (DNA): TGTGCCAGCAGTCCCAGGATGGACACCACAGATACGCAGTATTTT.

The V and J genes are TRBV21-1 and TRBJ1-5. TRBV21-1 is reported as a pseudogene. The CDR3 sequence is 16 residues long. The CDR3, as DNA: TGTGCCAGCAGCTTCTTGCGCGGAGGTAGCAATCAGCCCCAGCATTTT. Amino acids: CASSFLRGGSNQPQHF.

The rearrangement joins TRBV5-4 to TRBJ2-4, with D possibly being TRBD1 or TRBD2 (5 bases each). The germline gives CDR1 SGHNT, CDR2 YYREEE (reference sequence). V lost 3 bases and J lost 0, with 13 bases in between. There are 16 residues in the CDR3. The CDR3 nucleotides are TGTGCCAGCAGCTCCCGGGACCTACTAGCCAAAAACATTCAGTACTTC. Translating it yields CASSSRDLLAKNIQYF.